In this sample, the clone carrying this T cell receptor beta chain turned up once. CDR1 MDHEN and CDR2 SYDVKM come from the germline V gene. The V and J ends lost 8 bases and 0 bases, in that order; junction bases with no gene match: 9. The CDR3 runs 17 residues. Measured with immunoSEQ multiplex PCR; TCRdb has only the in-frame clones, and not every one. The repertoire holds a few hundred thousand clones, over 80% seen once, with about 6% in the top ten. These data originate in a study of blood T cell repertoires in COVID-19. Looking at the study overall: Nucleic acid was either cDNA or gDNA, and it came from T cells, B-cell-depleted T cells, or PBMCs.

The Seattle site enrolled patients during active infection and followed them longitudinally. The clonotype comes from a woman between 50 and 59 years old with COVID-19, enrolled during active disease. The sequencing input was peripheral blood. J is TRBJ2-3 and V is TRBV28; 12 positions agree with TRBD2. The CDR3 here is CASAGLAGTSSTDTQYF. The DNA of the CDR3 is TGTGCCAGCGCAGGACTAGCGGGAACCTCTAGCACAGATACGCAGTATTTT.